These T cell receptor beta chains were read from a single sample in a study of blood T cell repertoires in COVID-19. Assay: immunoSEQ multiplex PCR; the TCRdb copy retains only in-frame clones and omits some. The sample has fewer than 150,000 clones, 85% seen once. The sequencing sample was made of peripheral blood. The receptor set was obtained from a human donor in a cohort sampled during active COVID-19. Both conserved end residues are part of each CDR3. The D gene is left open where the match is weak. Not every row has a clone size; where given, it reads once, few, many or a size class.

J: TRBJ2-1
D: TRBD2
size: few
V: TRBV6-2/TRBV6-3
DNA: TGTGCCAGCAGTTACTCGGGGCTAGCGGGTATATACAATGAGCAGTTCTTC
CDR3: CASSYSGLAGIYNEQFF

J: TRBJ2-2
D: TRBD2
size: .
V: TRBV7-9
DNA: TGTGCCAGCAGCTTAACCCTAGCGGACACCGGGGAGCTGTTTTTT
CDR3: CASSLTLADTGELFF

J: TRBJ2-4
D: .
size: many
V: TRBV7-8
DNA: TGTGCCAGCAGCGTGCACACGGCCAAAAACATTCAGTACTTC
CDR3: CASSVHTAKNIQYF

J: TRBJ2-1
D: TRBD2
size: once
V: TRBV29-1
DNA: TGCAGCTCAGGACTAGCGGGAGTTGAGCAGTTCTTC
CDR3: CSSGLAGVEQFF

J: TRBJ1-2
D: .
size: .
V: TRBV7-3
DNA: TGTGCCAGCAGCTTATGGAGCGGGTCCGAGTTAAACTATGGCTACACCTTC
CDR3: CASSLWSGSELNYGYTF

J: TRBJ2-3
D: TRBD2
size: .
V: TRBV7-8
DNA: TGTGCCAGCAGCTTGGGGGACTATTCGGGTACGCAGTATTTT
CDR3: CASSLGDYSGTQYF

J: TRBJ1-2
D: TRBD1
size: many
V: TRBV7-8
DNA: TGTGCCAGCAGCCCGGAGTTGACAGGGGAAGGCTACACCTTC
CDR3: CASSPELTGEGYTF

J: TRBJ1-5
D: TRBD1
size: few
V: TRBV28
DNA: TGTGCCAGCAGTTTTAGTAGGGGGCGATATCAGCCCCAGCATTTT
CDR3: CASSFSRGRYQPQHF

J: TRBJ2-1
D: .
size: .
V: TRBV7-9
DNA: TGTGCCAGCAGCTTAGGGGTCGGGTCCTACAATGAGCAGTTCTTC
CDR3: CASSLGVGSYNEQFF

J: TRBJ1-5
D: .
size: .
V: TRBV6-4
DNA: TGTGCCAGCAGTGTCCGGGCGAGCGGGCCCCAGCATTTT
CDR3: CASSVRASGPQHF

J: TRBJ1-4
D: .
size: .
V: TRBV25-1
DNA: TGTGCCAGCAGTGAAAGCAGGGATAGGGAAAAACTGTTTTTT
CDR3: CASSESRDREKLFF

J: TRBJ2-3
D: .
size: .
V: TRBV19
DNA: TGTGCCAGTAGTATAGATCTATTATTCAGCACAGATACGCAGTATTTT
CDR3: CASSIDLLFSTDTQYF

J: TRBJ2-1
D: TRBD2
size: .
V: TRBV18
DNA: TGTGCCAGCTCCTTATCACTAGCGGGAGGGCCCACCTCCTACAATGAGCAGTTCTTC
CDR3: CASSLSLAGGPTSYNEQFF

J: TRBJ2-1
D: .
size: .
V: TRBV7-9
DNA: TGTGCCAGCGGCGCGACGGGAGTGGGGACCGGAGAGTTCTTC
CDR3: CASGATGVGTGEFF

J: TRBJ2-3
D: .
size: .
V: TRBV5-1
DNA: TGCGCCAGCAGCTTGGATCTAGATACGCAGTATTTT
CDR3: CASSLDLDTQYF

J: TRBJ2-3
D: .
size: .
V: TRBV6-6
DNA: TGTGCCAGCAGGCTAGCGGCCCAGGGGAATACGCAGTATTTT
CDR3: CASRLAAQGNTQYF

J: TRBJ2-1
D: TRBD2
size: .
V: TRBV4-3
DNA: TGCGCCAGCAGCCGTTCCGGGACTAGCGGGTACAATGAGCAGTTCTTC
CDR3: CASSRSGTSGYNEQFF

J: TRBJ1-1
D: .
size: .
V: TRBV5-1
DNA: TGCGCCAGCACGAGGGAAGTGAACACTGAAGCTTTCTTT
CDR3: CASTREVNTEAFF

J: TRBJ2-2
D: .
size: .
V: TRBV5-6
DNA: TGTGCCAGCAGCCTCGAGGCCGGGGAGCTGTTTTTT
CDR3: CASSLEAGELFF

J: TRBJ1-1
D: .
size: once
V: TRBV5-4
DNA: TGTGCCAGCAGCACGGTAGGGGCCACTGAAGCTTTCTTT
CDR3: CASSTVGATEAFF

J: TRBJ2-7
D: TRBD1
size: once
V: TRBV5-1
DNA: TGCGCCAGCAGCTCGGGCCCCATCGGGACAGGTCCACACGAGCAGTACTTC
CDR3: CASSSGPIGTGPHEQYF

J: TRBJ2-1
D: TRBD2
size: .
V: TRBV5-5
DNA: TGTGCCAGCAGCTTCCGACTAGCGGGAGTTAGGAATGAGCAGTTCTTC
CDR3: CASSFRLAGVRNEQFF